Each of the 21 T cell receptor beta chains below was sequenced from the same sample in a study of CD8+ T cells in alopecia areata. Treatment here: oral pan-JAK inhibitor, 5-10 mg twice daily. Sequencing used cDNA as its template, made by extracting RNA and reverse transcribing it. Generated by immunoSEQ multiplex PCR, the TCRdb table keeps only in-frame clones and is missing some. The sample yields more than 90,000 clones, 60% to 75% seen once. The source material was CD8+ T cells sorted from blood, sampled at week 4, from a patient treated with tofacitinib. These receptors came from a human donor with alopecia areata.

V and J are TRBV21-1 and TRBJ2-5; the table gives TRBD2 as D, unverified against the DNA. TRBV21-1 is shown as a pseudogene. CDR3 length equals 16 residues. In nucleotides, the CDR3 is TGTGCCAGCAGCATTGAGCGGGAGGCTAGTCAAGAGACCCAGTACTTC. Translating gives CASSIEREASQETQYF.

The rearrangement uses TRBV13 and TRBJ1-1; no firm D call. Germline V gene sequence: CDR1 PRHDT, CDR2 FYEKMQ (reference sequence). The CDR3 is 15 amino acids. V was cut by 0 bases and J by 0 bases, with 8 bases left in between. DNA for the CDR3: TGTGCCAGCAGCTTAGGCAAGCGCATGAACACTGAAGCTTTCTTT. Translation gives CASSLGKRMNTEAFF.

This clone was picked up a small number of times. The rearrangement uses TRBV28 and TRBJ2-3; 10 positions agree with TRBD2. This CDR3 is built from 16 residues. The J segment lost 5 bases and the V segment lost 6 bases, leaving 11 bases of the junction unmatched. Germline assignment: CDR1 MDHEN and CDR2 SYDVKM. The CDR3 here is CASSLLKGLAQDTQYF. The CDR3 DNA reads as TGTGCCAGCAGCCTACTAAAGGGACTAGCGCAAGATACGCAGTATTTT. The full variable domain, its missing parts supplied by reference TRBV28 and TRBJ2-3, is DVKVTQSSRYLVKRTGEKVFLECVQDMDHENMFWYRQDPGLGLRLIYFSYDVKMKEKGDIPEGYSVSREKKERFSLILESASTNQTSMYLCASSLLKGLAQDTQYFGPGTRLTVL.

V and J are TRBV27 and TRBJ2-1, with D perhaps TRBD2 (6 bases). The CDR3 spans 15 residues. V was pared by 3 bases and J by 1 base, with 10 bases between. Germline CDR1 is MNHEY and CDR2 is SMNVEV (reference sequence). CDR3 loop: CASSLAGNSYNEQFF. The CDR3 bases are TGTGCCAGCAGTTTGGCGGGGAATTCCTACAATGAGCAGTTCTTC.

The J gene is TRBJ2-3, the V gene TRBV4-1; no definite D call. CDR3 length: 17 residues. V lost 1 base, J lost 6 bases, and 20 bases lay in between. CDR1 and CDR2 (germline): MGHRA, YSYEKL. CDR3 loop: CASSQVFDPGLSDTQYF. CDR3 bases: TGCGCCAGCAGCCAAGTGTTCGATCCGGGTTTATCGGATACGCAGTATTTT.

The chain employs TRBV4-1 and TRBJ1-1, with a tentative D call TRBD1 (6 bases). Germline V gene data show CDR1 as MGHRA and CDR2 as YSYEKL. V lost 2 bases and J 1 base, leaving 11 bases between the germline ends. The CDR3 length is 15 residues. The CDR3, as DNA: TGCGCCAGCAGCCAATTGGGGGCCGAGAACACTGAAGCTTTCTTT. Amino acids: CASSQLGAENTEAFF.

This clone was recorded a few times. The V and J genes are TRBV5-6 and TRBJ2-1, with D unresolved. This CDR3 has 15 residues. Trimming shortened V by 2 bases and J by 8 bases, and 17 bases separated the two germline ends. Germline CDR1 SGHDT, CDR2 YYEEEE. The CDR3 sequence is CASSFLGSSMDEQFF. CDR3 nucleotide sequence: TGTGCCAGCAGCTTTTTGGGAAGTTCTATGGATGAGCAGTTCTTC. Complete variable domain (other parts from reference TRBV5-6 and TRBJ2-1): DAGVTQSPTHLIKTRGQQVTLRCSPKSGHDTVSWYQQALGQGPQFIFQYYEEEERQRGNFPDRFSGHQFPNYSSELNVNALLLGDSALYLCASSFLGSSMDEQFFGPGTRLTVL.

The genes are TRBV5-1 and TRBJ2-7; 8 bases align to TRBD2. The length of the CDR3 is 15 residues. Trimming removed 0 bases from V and 6 bases from J; junction bases left unmatched: 8. CDR1 is SGHRS and CDR2 is YFSETQ in the germline V gene. The CDR3 DNA is TGCGCCAGCAGCTTGGCGGGCGGGGGGCGCCTCGAGCAGTACTTC. It yields the protein CASSLAGGGRLEQYF.

The chain recombines TRBV19 with TRBJ2-3; either TRBD1 or TRBD2 may fit D (6 bases each). This CDR3 spans 13 amino acids. Trimming took 7 bases from V and 4 from J, leaving 12 bases between them. Per the germline V gene, CDR1 is LNHDA and CDR2 is SQIVND (reference sequence). CDR3 sequence reads: CASTQGTADTQYF. CDR3 sequence (DNA): TGTGCCAGTACTCAGGGGACTGCAGATACGCAGTATTTT.

The chain recombines TRBV7-8 with TRBJ2-5, with no clear D. CDR1 and CDR2 (germline): SGHVS, FQNEAQ. CDR3 length: 14 residues. Trimming cost V 0 bases and J 1 base, with 6 bases left between them. CDR3: CASSLAGGQETQYF. CDR3 nucleotide sequence: TGTGCCAGCAGCTTAGCTGGCGGCCAAGAGACCCAGTACTTC.

The J gene is TRBJ1-1, the V gene TRBV6-5; tentatively, D is TRBD1 (5 bases). This CDR3 is 16 amino acids long. The V gene lost 0 bases and the J gene lost 1 base, with 12 bases spanning the gap. Germline V gene data show CDR1 as MNHEY and CDR2 as SVGAGI. In DNA form, the CDR3 reads TGTGCCAGCAGTTACTCATCAGGGCGGACGAACACTGAAGCTTTCTTT. It specifies CASSYSSGRTNTEAFF.

This clone came up once. V gene TRBV11-2 combines with J gene TRBJ2-1; D call uncertain. The germline CDR1 and CDR2 sequences are SGHAT and FQNNGV. Trimming removed 5 bases from V and 8 bases from J, with 13 bases in between. The CDR3 extends over 13 amino acids. The CDR3 DNA is TGTGCCAGCAGCAAAACTACGTGGGATGAGCAGTTCTTC. This translates into CASSKTTWDEQFF.

This clone was observed once. The chain joins TRBV9 to TRBJ2-3; D ambiguous. This CDR3 has 15 amino acids. In germline, CDR1 is SGDLS, CDR2 YYNGEE. V lost 4 bases and J 3 bases, leaving 15 bases between the germline ends. The CDR3 DNA is TGTGCCAGCAGCTCATATAGTGGAGTGACAGATACGCAGTATTTT. It translates to CASSSYSGVTDTQYF. Complete variable domain (other parts from reference TRBV9 and TRBJ2-3): DSGVTQTPKHLITATGQRVTLRCSPRSGDLSVYWYQQSLDQGLQFLIQYYNGEERAKGNILERFSAQQFPDLHSELNLSSLELGDSALYFCASSSYSGVTDTQYFGPGTRLTVL.

The chain's CDR3 is CASSKVKEWNSNQPQHF. The CDR3 nucleotides are TGTGCCAGCAGCAAAGTGAAAGAATGGAATAGCAATCAGCCCCAGCATTTT. J is TRBJ1-5 and V is TRBV21-1. TRBV21-1 is annotated as a pseudogene. CDR3 size: 17 residues.

V gene TRBV25-1 combines with J gene TRBJ1-2; D is undetermined. This CDR3 is built from 12 residues. From germline, CDR1 is MGHDK and CDR2 SYGVNS. Trimming left V 0 bases short and J 8 bases short, with 7 bases between. CDR3 region: CASSEYGGGYTF. For the CDR3, the DNA is TGTGCCAGCAGTGAATACGGAGGAGGCTACACCTTC.

V is TRBV5-1 and J is TRBJ1-1; D not resolved. The CDR3 contains 15 residues. Germline V lookup: CDR1 SGHRS, CDR2 YFSETQ. V was shortened by 1 base and J by 0 bases, with 10 bases between the two germline ends. CDR3 nucleotides: TGCGCCAGCAGCTTGACTAGCAGTCTGAACACTGAAGCTTTCTTT. As protein: CASSLTSSLNTEAFF. The entire variable domain, with the rest obtained from reference TRBV5-1 and TRBJ1-1, is as follows: KAGVTQTPRYLIKTRGQQVTLSCSPISGHRSVSWYQQTPGQGLQFLFEYFSETQRNKGNFPGRFSGRQFSNSRSEMNVSTLELGDSALYLCASSLTSSLNTEAFFGQGTRLTVV.

The genes are TRBV5-6 and TRBJ2-2; either TRBD1 or TRBD2 may supply D (5 bases each). This CDR3 comprises 15 residues. Germline CDR1 and CDR2: SGHDT and YYEEEE. V was pared by 4 bases and J by 1 base, with 11 bases between. CDR3 region: CASSMGPWNTGELFF. The CDR3 bases are TGTGCCAGCAGCATGGGACCGTGGAACACCGGGGAGCTGTTTTTT.

This clone showed up just a few times. V is TRBV5-6 and J is TRBJ1-1; D is unresolved. Germline CDR1 SGHDT, CDR2 YYEEEE. V was pared by 4 bases and J by 8 bases, with 12 bases between. The CDR3 has 12 residues. This CDR3 reads CASSMFYGEAFF. The CDR3 DNA reads as TGTGCCAGCAGCATGTTCTACGGAGAAGCTTTCTTT.

This chain uses TRBV7-9 with TRBJ2-3; D is unclear. With 5 bases removed from V and 2 bases from J, the gap between germline ends came to 11 bases. The CDR3 sequence is 14 residues long. Germline V gene lookup returns CDR1 SEHNR and CDR2 FQNEAQ (reference sequence). The CDR3 DNA reads as TGTGCCAGCAGCGTAGACCCCCTCACAGATACGCAGTATTTT. Its translation is CASSVDPLTDTQYF.

The chain carries TRBV5-6 and TRBJ1-2; no clear D. The V end was cut by 3 bases, the J end by 4 bases, with 19 bases between. Germline CDR1 SGHDT, CDR2 YYEEEE. This CDR3 contains 16 residues. The CDR3 DNA is TGTGCCAGCAGCTACCACCCAGGAGGAGCTCCCTATGGCTACACCTTC. It encodes CASSYHPGGAPYGYTF. The full variable domain, with the rest looked up from reference TRBV5-6 and TRBJ1-2, is DAGVTQSPTHLIKTRGQQVTLRCSPKSGHDTVSWYQQALGQGPQFIFQYYEEEERQRGNFPDRFSGHQFPNYSSELNVNALLLGDSALYLCASSYHPGGAPYGYTFGSGTRLTVV.

This clone was seen only a few times. The gene calls are TRBV2 and TRBJ2-5; 9 bases match TRBD1. V dropped 6 bases and J dropped 5; count of bases not matched to a gene: 10. Germline CDR1 and CDR2: SNHLY and FYNNEI. This CDR3 is built from 15 residues. The CDR3 DNA follows: TGTGCCAGCAGCGCCACGACAGGGGGAGGGGAGACCCAGTACTTC. This sequence encodes CASSATTGGGETQYF.